This entry lists 7 T cell receptor beta chains sequenced from one sample in a study of blood T cell repertoires in COVID-19. Profiled with immunoSEQ multiplex PCR; TCRdb holds only in-frame clones, not every one. The repertoire includes about 50,000 clones, 85% to 90% of them detected once, and roughly a quarter sits in the top ten. The sequencing input was peripheral blood. Receptor source: a human donor in a cohort sampled during active COVID-19.

The V gene is TRBV7-2, the J gene TRBJ2-5, with TRBD1 as a possible D gene (6 bases). Trimming removed 6 bases at V and 7 bases at J, with 15 bases between. The germline V gene encodes CDR1 SGHTA and CDR2 FQGNSA. This CDR3 is 13 amino acids long. The CDR3 loop is CASRTGPQGTQYF. In DNA, the CDR3 is TGTGCCAGCAGGACAGGCCCCCAGGGGACCCAGTACTTC.

This chain uses TRBV28 with TRBJ2-7, with TRBD2 matching 7 bases. V was pared by 8 bases and J by 6 bases, with 13 bases of the junction left unmatched. The CDR3 extends over 14 amino acids. Germline V gene data show CDR1 as MDHEN and CDR2 as SYDVKM. The CDR3 region has the DNA TGTGCCAGCGGGGGGGGTAGCGACCCTCGCGAGCAGTACTTC. It specifies CASGGGSDPREQYF. The variable domain in full, completed from reference TRBV28 and TRBJ2-7, reads DVKVTQSSRYLVKRTGEKVFLECVQDMDHENMFWYRQDPGLGLRLIYFSYDVKMKEKGDIPEGYSVSREKKERFSLILESASTNQTSMYLCASGGGSDPREQYFGPGTRLTVT.

The genes are TRBV7-2 and TRBJ1-1, with 7 nucleotides matching TRBD1. Germline CDR1 reads SGHTA; CDR2 reads FQGNSA. V trimming: 5 bases; J trimming: 0 bases; junction bases outside the gene matches: 6. CDR3 length: 15 amino acids. The DNA of the CDR3 is TGTGCCAGCAGCGCCCCCAGGGGGGTGAACACTGAAGCTTTCTTT. Translation: CASSAPRGVNTEAFF.

V gene TRBV2 combines with J gene TRBJ1-5; TRBD1 matches at 7 bases. Germline assignment: CDR1 SNHLY and CDR2 FYNNEI. J gave up 0 bases and V 7 bases, and 9 bases lay outside the gene matches. This CDR3 has 16 amino acids. This CDR3 is CASNQGQSYSNQPQHF. The CDR3 DNA sequence: TGTGCCAGCAACCAGGGACAGTCATATAGCAATCAGCCCCAGCATTTT.

The chain employs TRBV7-6 and TRBJ2-1, with D maybe TRBD1 (5 bases). This CDR3 is built from 13 residues. CDR1 and CDR2 (germline): SGHVS, FNYEAQ. V gave up 5 bases and J gave up 9 bases, with 14 bases separating them. The CDR3 loop is CASSQLGRVEQFF. The DNA of the CDR3 is TGTGCCAGCAGCCAGTTGGGCAGGGTTGAGCAGTTCTTC.

The rearrangement uses TRBV27 and TRBJ2-6; 10 bases are a match to TRBD1. The junction had 6 bases not matched to a gene; V was cut back by 6 bases and J by 1 base. This CDR3 spans 17 amino acids. Germline CDR1 and CDR2: MNHEY and SMNVEV (reference sequence). The CDR3 region is CASSPGTGASGANVLTF. Here the CDR3 DNA reads TGTGCCAGCAGCCCCGGGACAGGGGCTTCTGGGGCCAACGTCCTGACTTTC.

The chain carries TRBV9 and TRBJ2-5; D perhaps matches TRBD2 (6 bases). From germline, CDR1 is SGDLS and CDR2 YYNGEE. The CDR3 covers 12 residues. V was clipped by 4 bases and J by 5 bases, with 9 bases between them. As DNA, the CDR3 is TGTGCCAGCAGCCCGGAGGGGGAGACCCAGTACTTC. It is translated as CASSPEGETQYF.